This TCR beta chain came from a study of cytomegalovirus exposure and HLA in healthy donors. With 0 bases clipped from V and 9 bases from J, the junction kept 10 bases outside the gene matches. The germline gives CDR1 SGHRS, CDR2 YFSETQ. CDR3 size: 16 residues. PCR amplification relied on 60 Vbeta primers (plus 13 Jbeta primers). Repertoires were generated with immunoSEQ multiplex PCR, while TCRdb's copy carries only in-frame clones and drops some. The record lists under 150,000 clones, of which the ten most abundant hold approximately 1.9%. The sample taken for sequencing was PBMCs. This sequence was found in a woman aged 55-70 years in good health and CMV-seronegative. The genes are TRBV5-1 and TRBJ2-1; the match to TRBD2 covers 9 bases. CDR3 nucleotides: TGCGCCAGCAGCTTGGGCCACGGGACTAGCCTTAGTGAGCAGTTCTTC. Its protein product is CASSLGHGTSLSEQFF. Using reference TRBV5-1 and TRBJ2-1 for the parts outside the CDR3, the full variable domain is KAGVTQTPRYLIKTRGQQVTLSCSPISGHRSVSWYQQTPGQGLQFLFEYFSETQRNKGNFPGRFSGRQFSNSRSEMNVSTLELGDSALYLCASSLGHGTSLSEQFFGPGTRLTVL.